Relative to its sample, the clone carrying this TCR beta chain is medium-sized. No antigen is known for it. The data derive from a study of Graves' ophthalmopathy and Graves' hyperthyroidism. General study results and limits: Using a 13-signature model, the authors split ophthalmopathy from stable hyperthyroidism, with about 88% sensitivity and roughly 80% specificity.

This CDR3 contains 13 residues. Trimming shortened V by 7 bases and J by 4 bases, and 11 bases separated the two germline ends. The germline V gene has CDR1 MGHDK and CDR2 SYGVNS. Other autoimmune diseases, uncontrolled infections, pregnancy or lactation ruled patients out of participation. The TCR beta CDR3 regions underwent amplification from RNA transcripts. The first-round RT-PCR employed HTBI primers together with the Qiagen OneStep RT-PCR kit. A multiplex PCR was then performed as the second round. Using its own MiXCR run on the multiplex PCR reads, TCRdb lists one record per CDR3 protein. The sample shows about 58,000 distinct CDR3 sequences, under 55% of them seen only once.

This chain uses TRBV25-1 with TRBJ2-1, with D perhaps matching TRBD1 or TRBD2 (5 bases each). The specimen was peripheral blood. The origin of this receptor is an adult woman with Graves' ophthalmopathy. CDR3 in DNA: TGTGCCAGCACCGGGGCTGGTTACAATGAGCAGTTCTTC. Amino acid sequence: CASTGAGYNEQFF.